This is a list of T cell receptor beta chains from one sample in a study of cytomegalovirus exposure and HLA in healthy donors. The protocol was immunoSEQ multiplex PCR, while the TCRdb copy is restricted to in-frame clones and leaves out a portion. Of about 140,000 clones in the sample, approximately 80% were seen once. The source material was PBMCs. Source of these receptors: a male donor in good health and CMV-seronegative. Each CDR3 is given with its conserved first and last residue.

CDR3 protein,J gene,V gene
CAIRRTGGSEKLFF,TRBJ1-4,TRBV10-3
CASSLGDFYEQYF,TRBJ2-7,TRBV7-9
CASSFGQGAVGNTEAFF,TRBJ1-1,TRBV5-1
CASSGGGRASADTQYF,TRBJ2-3,TRBV5-1
CASSQLPTSSGNTIYF,TRBJ1-3,TRBV18
CASSGTGVTEAFF,TRBJ1-1,TRBV2
CASSPGTSGFSSYNEQFF,TRBJ2-1,TRBV7-9
CASSFLQGVIGEQYF,TRBJ2-7,TRBV11-2
CASSYSRNSNQPQHF,TRBJ1-5,TRBV6-5
CAVQGSSYNEQFF,TRBJ2-1,TRBV6-5
CASTPGDRGNQPQHF,TRBJ1-5,TRBV5-1
CASSPKPGDSSYNEQFF,TRBJ2-1,TRBV7-7
CASSSLEAPDYGYTF,TRBJ1-2,TRBV27
CASSLNRAVETQYF,TRBJ2-5,TRBV7-2
CASRQGTGNTIYF,TRBJ1-3,TRBV2
CASRGVRTSSGANVLTF,TRBJ2-6,TRBV10-1
CASSEASGRAGDTQYF,TRBJ2-3,TRBV25-1
CSVDGGGSPLSYNEQFF,TRBJ2-1,TRBV29-1
CACTSGGGNEQFF,TRBJ2-1,TRBV30
CASSPSWAESTNEKLFF,TRBJ1-4,TRBV11-2
CASSFSTTDTQYF,TRBJ2-3,TRBV7-2
CASSHATGTGTYEQYF,TRBJ2-7,TRBV7-9
CASRSGTGLGNEQFF,TRBJ2-1,TRBV6-1
CSVEERTGKHF,TRBJ2-7,TRBV29-1
CASSARDTTYEQYF,TRBJ2-7,TRBV19
CASSAGPRPGETSRSAFF,TRBJ1-1,TRBV5-1
CASSLGTDQTTQYF,TRBJ2-3,TRBV9
CASSKQGGNEKLFF,TRBJ1-4,TRBV9
CASSVSGSNQPQHF,TRBJ1-5,TRBV9
CASSFGGFDEKLFF,TRBJ1-4,TRBV7-9
CAWNRGSDYGYTF,TRBJ1-2,TRBV30
CASSKRAAAGGPYNSPLHF,TRBJ1-6,TRBV21-1
CASSLRGGGVDTQYF,TRBJ2-3,TRBV7-3
CASSLRGTNYEQYF,TRBJ2-7,TRBV27
CASSQPGPNSPLHF,TRBJ1-6,TRBV4-1
CASSSPATNEKLFF,TRBJ1-4,TRBV11-2
CASSFSSHEQYF,TRBJ2-7,TRBV7-2
CASSFYLQGGFGGELFF,TRBJ2-2,TRBV5-1
CASRRDRGRFGVYNEQFF,TRBJ2-1,TRBV2
CASSLRGRNQPQHF,TRBJ1-5,TRBV28
CATLGGQAAWEQYF,TRBJ2-7,TRBV6-1
CASRVWDSNSPLHF,TRBJ1-6,TRBV6-5
CASSPQSNEKLFF,TRBJ1-4,TRBV5-1
CASSLTLDEQFF,TRBJ2-1,TRBV7-3
CASSFTGNNSPLHF,TRBJ1-6,TRBV27
CASRFSGTGSGNTIYF,TRBJ1-3,TRBV28
CASSYVDSPLHF,TRBJ1-6,TRBV6-6
CASIGGQGYEKLFF,TRBJ1-4,TRBV19
CASSLGGQGGEQYF,TRBJ2-7,TRBV5-1
CASSQEDSPKNIQYF,TRBJ2-4,TRBV4-3
CASSSTPYRTGRYEQYF,TRBJ2-7,TRBV28
CASSPGDRPTEAFF,TRBJ1-1,TRBV19
CASSLRTSGSLNEQFF,TRBJ2-1,TRBV27
CASSEFGGRETQYF,TRBJ2-5,TRBV25-1
CASSDHREPQHF,TRBJ1-5,TRBV6-1
CASSRGSRDYEQYF,TRBJ2-7,TRBV7-8
CASSQQLGGGNTIYF,TRBJ1-3,TRBV4-1
CASSLDKTGGPYEQYF,TRBJ2-7,TRBV13
CSAPGLSGNEQFF,TRBJ2-1,TRBV29-1
CASSLSVAGGLYGYTF,TRBJ1-2,TRBV7-9